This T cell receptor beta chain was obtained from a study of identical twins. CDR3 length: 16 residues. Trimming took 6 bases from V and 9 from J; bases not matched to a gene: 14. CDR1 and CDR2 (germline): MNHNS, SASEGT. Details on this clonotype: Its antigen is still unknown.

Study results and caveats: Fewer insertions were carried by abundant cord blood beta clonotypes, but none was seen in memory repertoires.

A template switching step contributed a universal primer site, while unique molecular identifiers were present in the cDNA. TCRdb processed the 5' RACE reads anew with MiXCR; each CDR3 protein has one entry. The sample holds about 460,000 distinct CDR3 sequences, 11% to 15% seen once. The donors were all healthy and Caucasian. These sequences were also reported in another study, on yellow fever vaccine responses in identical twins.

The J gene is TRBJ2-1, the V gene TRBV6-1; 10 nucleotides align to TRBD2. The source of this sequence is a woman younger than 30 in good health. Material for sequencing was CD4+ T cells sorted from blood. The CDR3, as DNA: TGTGCCAGCAGCCCCAGGAACAGCGGGGGGGTCTTTGAGCAGTTCTTC. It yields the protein CASSPRNSGGVFEQFF.